Below are 31 T cell receptor beta chains sequenced from a single sample in a study of Ad26.COV2.S vaccination and SARS-CoV-2 variants (dated by TCRdb to about 2021). The library relied on the immunoSEQ multiplex PCR assay. TCRdb carries this immuneACCESS record with in-frame sequences only. Its versions omit some clonotypes, under half of them owing to an unresolved V gene in the studies checked, with the rest unexplained. The sample yields 240,000 or so clones; approximately 88% were counted once. In total, the top ten clones hold approximately 12% of the sample. This specimen's treatment or condition label, interpreted: 19 received Ad26.COV2.S at low or high dose, single or two shots; five or six received placebo; per-sample allocation not given. For vaccine and placebo recipients, repertoires were sequenced using samples collected on day 63 after the first injection. The source material was peripheral blood, sampled in a trial of Ad26.COV2.S vaccine versus placebo. The source is a person aged 18-65 years who received the Ad26.COV2.S COVID-19 vaccine or a placebo.

This clone was found a few times. The gene calls are TRBV2 and TRBJ2-5, with a weak D call TRBD1 (5 bases). The CDR3 has 15 amino acids. Per germline, CDR1 SNHLY and CDR2 FYNNEI. Trimming took off 4 bases at V and 2 bases at J, with 14 bases between the two ends. CDR3 residues: CASSASRGEQETQYF. CDR3 nucleotide sequence: TGTGCCAGCAGTGCCAGTAGGGGTGAGCAAGAGACCCAGTACTTC.

The CDR3: CASSQDSAEAFF. The CDR3 DNA sequence: TGCGCCAGCAGCCAAGATAGCGCTGAAGCTTTCTTT. The chain joins TRBV4-1 to TRBJ1-1; the D is unclear. CDR1 and CDR2 (germline): MGHRA, YSYEKL. V was trimmed by 0 bases and J by 6 bases, leaving 5 bases between them. The CDR3 is 12 amino acids.

V gene TRBV29-1 combines with J gene TRBJ1-1; a weak D match, TRBD1 (5 bases). V lost 7 bases, J lost 8 bases, and 14 bases lay in between. The CDR3 length is 11 residues. CDR1 and CDR2 from the germline V gene are SQVTM and ANQGSEA. The CDR3 DNA reads as TGCAGCGGGCGCAAGACAGACGAAGCTTTCTTT. This sequence encodes CSGRKTDEAFF.

This chain joins TRBV5-1 and TRBJ1-1; possible D gene TRBD1, 5 bases. CDR3 length: 17 amino acids. In germline, CDR1 is SGHRS, CDR2 YFSETQ. The V gene lost 0 bases and the J gene lost 3 bases, with 18 bases spanning the gap. The CDR3 nucleotides read TGCGCCAGCAGCTTGGGACGGGTAGGGTTAGGGGACACTGAAGCTTTCTTT. It yields the protein CASSLGRVGLGDTEAFF.

The chain combines TRBV27 with TRBJ2-7; 14 nucleotides agree with TRBD2. The CDR3 spans 17 residues. Germline V lookup: CDR1 MNHEY, CDR2 SMNVEV (reference sequence). The V segment lost 7 bases and the J segment 3 bases; nucleotides outside the gene matches: 11. CDR3 sequence reads: CASNHAAGTSGGYEQYF. CDR3 DNA: TGTGCCAGCAACCACGCGGCCGGGACTAGCGGGGGCTACGAGCAGTACTTC.

This clone was picked up a small number of times. The gene calls are TRBV6-5 and TRBJ2-2; TRBD2 aligns across 10 bases. Germline trimming cut 9 bases from V and 4 bases from J; bases unmatched to any gene: 5. CDR1 is MNHEY and CDR2 is SVGAGI in the germline V gene. The CDR3 loop spans 14 amino acids. CDR3 amino acids: CASRVAGGTGELFF. In DNA, the CDR3 is TGTGCCAGTCGGGTAGCGGGGGGCACCGGGGAGCTGTTTTTT.

The V gene is TRBV6-5, the J gene TRBJ2-5, with 7 bases fitting TRBD1. CDR3 size: 16 residues. J gave up 5 bases and V 2 bases, and 11 bases lay outside the gene matches. The germline V gene has CDR1 MNHEY and CDR2 SVGAGI. The CDR3 reads CASSYRGQWGGETQYF. The DNA for the CDR3 is TGTGCCAGCAGTTACCGGGGACAGTGGGGCGGTGAGACCCAGTACTTC.

This chain connects TRBV7-9 to TRBJ1-4, with D unresolved. Trimming removed 1 base from V and 5 bases from J, with 8 bases in between. Germline V gene lookup returns CDR1 SEHNR and CDR2 FQNEAQ (reference sequence). The CDR3 length is 14 residues. This chain's CDR3 is CASSLDTLNEKLFF. The CDR3, as DNA: TGTGCCAGCAGCTTAGACACCTTAAATGAAAAACTGTTTTTT.

CDR3 bases: TGTGCCACCAGTGATTACCCAGGGTACGAATCCTACAATGAGCAGTTCTTC. It yields the protein CATSDYPGYESYNEQFF. J is TRBJ2-1 and V is TRBV24-1; D might be TRBD1 (5 bases). The V gene's germline CDR1 is KGHDR and CDR2 SFDVKD. V was cut by 2 bases and J by 1 base, with 14 bases left in between. This CDR3 is 17 amino acids long.

The J gene is TRBJ1-2, the V gene TRBV14; no definite D call. The CDR3 totals 14 residues. Germline V gene data show CDR1 as SGHDN and CDR2 as FVKESK. Deletions cut 0 bases from V and 7 bases from J, with 12 bases between. The chain's CDR3 is CASSQDGIRSGYTF. DNA of the CDR3: TGTGCCAGCAGCCAAGATGGTATCAGGAGTGGCTACACCTTC.

The table lists this clone with a count of one. The rearrangement joins TRBV6-5 to TRBJ1-2; D unresolved. The CDR3 is made up of 13 amino acids. Germline V lookup: CDR1 MNHEY, CDR2 SVGAGI. The ends were cut back, 7 bases at V and 2 bases at J, with 11 bases in the middle. CDR3 in amino acids: CASTVDTNYGYTF. The CDR3, as DNA: TGTGCCAGCACCGTAGACACGAACTATGGCTACACCTTC.

V gene TRBV12-3 or TRBV12-4 combines with J gene TRBJ1-1, with TRBD1 identical over 7 bases. V was clipped by 6 bases and J by 11 bases; unmatched bases: 12. This CDR3 has 13 residues. The CDR3 here is CASRARQGTRAFF. The CDR3 bases are TGTGCCAGCAGGGCTCGACAGGGAACTAGGGCTTTCTTT.

The chain joins TRBV9 to TRBJ2-7; TRBD1 agrees at 10 bases. This CDR3 is built from 15 residues. In germline, CDR1 is SGDLS, CDR2 YYNGEE. Germline trimming cut 0 bases from V and 3 bases from J; bases unmatched to any gene: 3. The CDR3 reads CASSVGQGAVYEQYF. CDR3 nucleotide sequence: TGTGCCAGCAGCGTAGGACAGGGGGCCGTCTACGAGCAGTACTTC.

In this sample, this clone turned up once. The chain couples TRBV2 to TRBJ1-2; D is unresolved. Germline assignment: CDR1 SNHLY and CDR2 FYNNEI. Trimming shortened V by 4 bases and J by 4 bases, and 13 bases separated the two germline ends. There are 14 residues in the CDR3. The CDR3 spells CASSASGELYGYTF. The CDR3 DNA reads as TGTGCCAGCAGTGCCTCCGGGGAGCTCTATGGCTACACCTTC. Complete variable domain (other parts from reference TRBV2 and TRBJ1-2): EPEVTQTPSHQVTQMGQEVILRCVPISNHLYFYWYRQILGQKVEFLVSFYNNEISEKSEIFDDQFSVERPDGSNFTLKIRSTKLEDSAMYFCASSASGELYGYTFGSGTRLTVV.

The V call is TRBV7-9, the J call TRBJ1-2, with D unresolved. V was trimmed by 4 bases and J by 2 bases, leaving 8 bases between them. This CDR3 has 13 amino acids. Germline V gives CDR1 SEHNR, CDR2 FQNEAQ (reference sequence). The CDR3 nucleotides read TGTGCCAGCAGCTCCCCCAGGAACTATGGCTACACCTTC. Its protein product is CASSSPRNYGYTF.

V usage is TRBV6-5 and J usage is TRBJ1-2; 7 nucleotides match TRBD1. Germline loops: CDR1 MNHEY, CDR2 SVGAGI. This CDR3 contains 14 residues. The CDR3 DNA reads TGTGCTTCTAGCCTGCAGGGGGGTGGGGATGGCTACACCTTC. Its protein is CASSLQGGGDGYTF.

The chain combines TRBV28 with TRBJ1-6, with 7 bases that match TRBD1. Germline assignment: CDR1 MDHEN and CDR2 SYDVKM. This CDR3 region has 17 residues. V gave up 3 bases and J gave up 3 bases; unmatched junction bases: 8. CDR3 bases: TGTGCCAGCAGTTTCCAATCGACAGGGATCTATAATTCACCCCTCCACTTT. Translating it yields CASSFQSTGIYNSPLHF.

V and J are TRBV3-1 (or the pseudogene TRBV3-2) and TRBJ2-5; 12 bases fit TRBD2. With V trimmed by 0 bases and J by 9 bases, 5 bases remained unmatched. CDR3 length equals 15 residues. Germline values: CDR1 LGHDT, CDR2 YNNKEL (reference sequence). The CDR3 sequence: CASSQEASGRASQYF. The CDR3 DNA reads as TGTGCCAGCAGCCAAGAAGCTAGCGGGAGGGCCTCCCAGTACTTC.

The chain combines TRBV7-3 with TRBJ2-3; D not resolved. Trimming left V 2 bases short and J 1 base short, with 7 bases between. The V gene's germline CDR1 is SGHTA and CDR2 FQGTGA. The CDR3 contains 14 residues. The CDR3 region is CASSLAEGTDTQYF. Written as DNA, the CDR3 is TGTGCCAGCAGCTTAGCTGAGGGCACAGATACGCAGTATTTT.

This chain joins TRBV11-1 and TRBJ1-1; the D is unclear. The V and J ends lost 3 bases and 5 bases respectively, with 19 bases between them. Germline CDR1 SGHAT, CDR2 FQDESV (reference sequence). The CDR3 runs to 16 residues. CDR3: CASSFGGTGYNTEAFF. The CDR3 nucleotides read TGTGCCAGCAGCTTCGGCGGCACGGGCTATAATACTGAAGCTTTCTTT.

The genes are TRBV3-1 (or the pseudogene TRBV3-2) and TRBJ1-6; 9 bases map to TRBD1. Trimming cost V 5 bases and J 7 bases; bases outside gene matches: 6. The germline V gene encodes CDR1 LGHDT and CDR2 YNNKEL (reference sequence). The CDR3 sequence is 15 residues long. The CDR3 spells CASSRTGGNNSPLHF. The CDR3 coding sequence is TGTGCCAGCAGCAGAACAGGGGGCAACAATTCACCCCTCCACTTT.

The genes are TRBV28 and TRBJ2-7, with unresolved D. The CDR3 extends over 14 amino acids. Germline CDR1 and CDR2: MDHEN and SYDVKM. The V end was cut by 7 bases, the J end by 0 bases, with 13 bases between. As DNA, the CDR3 is TGTGCCAGCATCGAGAGTGGCAGCTCCTACGAGCAGTACTTC. Its translation is CASIESGSSYEQYF.

This chain links TRBV7-8 with TRBJ2-1, with D possibly TRBD1 on 5 matching bases. The germline V and J ends were trimmed by 6 bases and 7 bases, with 16 bases remaining between them. CDR3 length equals 14 residues. Germline V gene sequence: CDR1 SGHVS, CDR2 FQNEAQ. The CDR3 sequence: CASRGQGRVNEQFF. Here the CDR3 DNA reads TGTGCCAGCAGAGGCCAGGGTAGGGTGAATGAGCAGTTCTTC.

The gene calls are TRBV13 and TRBJ2-2; 10 nucleotides line up with TRBD1. Unmatched junction bases numbered 12, after V lost 2 bases and J lost 0 bases. CDR3 size: 20 residues. CDR1 is PRHDT, CDR2 FYEKMQ, per germline (reference sequence). Here the CDR3 DNA reads TGTGCCAGCAGCTTACCCGCCGGGACAGGGGTGGATGCGAACACCGGGGAGCTGTTTTTT. Residues: CASSLPAGTGVDANTGELFF.

V and J are TRBV18 and TRBJ2-3; the D is unclear. This CDR3 spans 14 amino acids. With 3 bases removed from V and 2 bases from J, the gap between germline ends came to 9 bases. Germline V gene sequence: CDR1 KGHSH, CDR2 LQKENI. CDR3 DNA sequence: TGTGCCAGCTCACCCCATGGGCACACAGATACGCAGTATTTT. Protein product: CASSPHGHTDTQYF.

The rearrangement joins TRBV18 to TRBJ2-1, with a possible D match to TRBD1 (5 bases). The CDR3 is 14 residues long. Trimming cost V 1 base and J 11 bases, with 15 bases left between them. The germline V gene encodes CDR1 KGHSH and CDR2 LQKENI. The chain's CDR3 is CASSPLLMGRQQFF. In DNA form, the CDR3 reads TGTGCCAGCTCACCACTCTTGATGGGGCGGCAGCAGTTCTTC.

The chain carries TRBV7-2 and TRBJ2-7; the D gene is possibly TRBD2 (6 bases). V dropped 1 base and J dropped 2 bases, with 15 bases sitting between them. The length of the CDR3 is 16 residues. Looked up from germline, CDR1 is SGHTA and CDR2 is FQGNSA. The CDR3: CASSLGGSGATYEQYF. CDR3 nucleotides: TGTGCCAGCAGCTTAGGAGGTAGCGGAGCCACCTACGAGCAGTACTTC.

The chain links TRBV5-4 to TRBJ1-2, with D possibly being TRBD1 (5 bases). The CDR3 is made up of 16 amino acids. Germline CDR1 is SGHNT and CDR2 is YYREEE (reference sequence). Trimming stripped 4 bases from V and 1 base from J, with 17 bases between. CDR3 DNA sequence: TGTGCCAGCAGCCCGTCCCGGGGCTCCCGTAACTATGGCTACACCTTC. It is translated as CASSPSRGSRNYGYTF.

The sample holds one count of this clone. V usage is TRBV6-5 and J usage is TRBJ2-7; 10 nucleotides agree with TRBD1. The CDR3 is 15 residues long. V gave up 2 bases and J gave up 3 bases; unmatched junction bases: 4. The germline V gene has CDR1 MNHEY and CDR2 SVGAGI. CDR3 DNA: TGTGCCAGCAGTTACCGAGGGACAGGGGTCTACGAGCAGTACTTC. It yields the protein CASSYRGTGVYEQYF.

The V gene is TRBV4-3, the J gene TRBJ1-4, with no clear D. Trimming removed 0 bases at V and 5 bases at J, with 16 bases between. Germline V gene sequence: CDR1 LGHNA, CDR2 YSLEER. The CDR3 has 17 amino acids. CDR3 region: CASSQDRIVRTNEKLFF. The CDR3 DNA is TGCGCCAGCAGCCAAGATCGGATAGTTAGGACGAATGAAAAACTGTTTTTT.

The chain links TRBV9 to TRBJ1-2; TRBD1 might be the D (5 bases). In germline, CDR1 is SGDLS, CDR2 YYNGEE. The CDR3 spans 13 residues. Deletions cut 2 bases from V and 6 bases from J, with 11 bases between. The CDR3 loop reads CASSVQGLNGYTF. The DNA for the CDR3 is TGTGCCAGCAGCGTTCAGGGTCTCAATGGCTACACCTTC.